This T cell receptor (beta chain) was found in a study of blood T cell repertoires in COVID-19. The table lists this clone with a few counts. Sequencing used immunoSEQ multiplex PCR; TCRdb keeps in-frame clones, though not all of them. The sample lists around 230,000 clones; approximately 90% were seen once. This clonotype was obtained from a woman aged 25 to 39 who had recovered from COVID-19. Sequencing was performed on PBMCs or T cells enriched from blood (not recorded which).

The CDR3 nucleotides read TGTGCCAGCAGCCAAGATGTGGAGCGGATATTCACAGATACGCAGTATTTT. It specifies CASSQDVERIFTDTQYF. V is TRBV3-1 (or the pseudogene TRBV3-2) and J is TRBJ2-3, with TRBD2 as a possible D gene (5 bases). This CDR3 region has 17 residues. V gave up 0 bases and J gave up 2 bases, with 15 bases separating them. The germline CDR1 and CDR2 sequences are LGHDT and YNNKEL (reference sequence).